One sample yielded the 5 T cell receptor beta chains listed below, sequenced in a study of glioma-infiltrating T cells. The iRepertoire nested amplicon-rescue multiplex PCR amplified TCR alpha and beta CDR3s from RNA. In TCRdb, the multiplex PCR reads were re-called with MiXCR into one record per CDR3 protein. Of around 190,000 distinct CDR3 sequences in the sample, around 32% were seen once. Sample: glioma tissue, nonneoplastic brain tissue, or PBMCs (not recorded which). The receptors derive from a human donor with low-grade glioma or glioblastoma, undergoing nonglioma brain surgery, or in good health (not recorded which).

This clonotype was picked up many times. The rearrangement uses TRBV6-1 and TRBJ2-2; no reliable D call. The V gene's germline CDR1 is MNHNS and CDR2 SASEGT. The CDR3 is 12 amino acids. Trimming left V 7 bases short and J 7 bases short, with 10 bases between. DNA of the CDR3: TGTGCCAGCACTGTATACGGCGGGGAGCTGTTTTTT. This gives the protein CASTVYGGELFF.

In this sample, this clonotype turned up many times. The chain employs TRBV27 and TRBJ2-1, with 7 bases matching TRBD1. This CDR3 has 16 residues. Trimming at V came to 8 bases and at J to 0 bases, leaving 10 bases not matched to a gene. The germline V gene has CDR1 MNHEY and CDR2 SMNVEV (reference sequence). The CDR3 sequence is CASGKQGQTSYNEQFF. CDR3 DNA sequence: TGTGCCAGCGGTAAACAGGGGCAGACCTCCTACAATGAGCAGTTCTTC.

In its sample, this clonotype was seen once. A much larger clone lies one base from this, so it may be a read error. V is TRBV5-6 and J is TRBJ1-4, with no clear D. V lost 4 bases and J lost 7, with 14 bases in between. Germline lookup yields CDR1 SGHDT and CDR2 YYEEEE. The CDR3 loop spans 14 amino acids. The CDR3 DNA sequence: TGTGCCAGCAGCAATGCTGGGTCTGGTGAAAAACTGTTTTTT. This gives the protein CASSNAGSGEKLFF.

The chain carries TRBV7-9 and TRBJ2-1, with TRBD2 matching 11 bases. The CDR3 has 18 amino acids. Germline V gene data show CDR1 as SEHNR and CDR2 as FQNEAQ (reference sequence). V lost 5 bases and J lost 6; bases outside the gene matches: 15. The CDR3 is CASSGVAGGLGAVNEQFF. The CDR3 DNA reads TGTGCCAGCAGCGGTGTAGCGGGAGGGCTAGGAGCGGTCAATGAGCAGTTCTTC.

Notes on this clonotype: The limits of the CDR3 on the DNA are not certain, so only TCRdb's listed CDR3 is given. The J gene is TRBJ2-7, the V gene TRBV7-5; TRBD1, the table's D call, lacks a check against the DNA. TRBV7-5 counts as a pseudogene. The CDR3 is made up of 16 amino acids, end residues included. The CDR3 region is CISVSEVSRDRVEQYF.